Here is one T cell receptor (beta chain) with its context. This clone was counted once. Its binding antigen is unknown. Per-nucleotide qualities are absent, and no much larger clonotype sits a single base away. The source of the sample is a study of immune evolution from preneoplasia to lung adenocarcinoma (dated by TCRdb to about 2021). In terms of the full investigation: HLA loss of heterozygosity was observed in around 7.5%, 14% and 36% of AIS, MIA and ADC lesions, respectively, and was not observed in any AAH lesions. The study used immune gene expression, TCR sequencing and multiplex immunofluorescence to profile the immune contexture of lung adenocarcinoma precursors and invasive adenocarcinoma. Resected precursor lesions (AAH, AIS, MIA) and invasive adenocarcinomas were compared with paired morphologically normal lung tissue. Sample size was determined by specimen availability and not by a prior power calculation. The immune data were integrated with whole exome sequencing and methylation data from the same cohort of nodules. The overall cohort comprised around 48 patients with pulmonary nodules who underwent surgical resection. The TCR sequencing data were obtained from around 51 patients. According to the study, roughly 100 samples went through TCR sequencing. POLYSOLVER was used to infer class I HLA alleles from exome data, and LOHHLA was used to detect allele-specific HLA loss.

The patients had resection in Japan or China between 2014 and 2017. The histologic diagnosis of each case was independently confirmed on H&E slides by two lung cancer pathologists. To enrich premalignant or tumor cells for nucleic acid extraction, macro-dissection was performed after pathologic assessment. FFPE tissue was used for DNA isolation with the AllPrep DNA/RNA FFPE Kit. TCR beta CDR3 regions were sequenced from DNA using the immunoSEQ hsTCRbeta Kit. The paper's data handling went like this. The ImmunoSEQ Analyzer was used to analyse the TCR sequencing data. T cell clonality was defined as 1 minus Pielou's evenness, as computed on productive rearrangements. The inverse Simpson index, applied to productive templates, was used to measure T cell diversity. T cell density was TCR beta template counts normalized to usable DNA, estimated by amplifying and sequencing housekeeping genes. Two-sided Kruskal-Wallis tests were used to compare TCR metrics between histologic stages. Held by TCRdb, this immuneACCESS table contains in-frame sequences only and omits some clones. Under half of the omission traces to an unresolved V gene where checked; the cause of the rest is unknown. V, J and clone size reflect that table, while D and trimming were determined from the DNA. The sample includes several thousand clones, with 81% observed a single time. The ten largest clones take up less than 3% of the sample.

Broader findings and caveats from the paper: The findings were based on association rather than direct causation, and larger cohorts with long-term follow-up and longitudinal biopsies were deemed needed. T cell clonality was highest in KRAS-mutant nodules compared with EGFR-mutant or double wild-type lesions. The highest clonality was observed in normal lung, whereas higher T cell density and diversity but lower clonality appeared to be present in later-stage lesions. All patients were from Japan and China, so applicability to Western populations was uncertain. Normal lung had the highest top T cell clone frequencies, and these frequencies appeared to fall progressively from AAH through AIS, MIA and invasive adenocarcinoma.

Based on the germline V gene, the CDR1 and CDR2 sequences are SGHAT and FQNNGV. Trimming leaves V shorter by 6 bases and J shorter by 7 bases, with the junction holding 6 bases beyond the gene matches. The CDR3 contains 13 residues, cysteine and phenylalanine counted. The CDR3 DNA has 39 bases and is translated from base 1. Sequencing input: FFPE lung adenocarcinoma in situ tissue. Sample cell subset or site, as interpreted from the label and publication: preinvasive adenocarcinoma in situ (AIS). The chain couples TRBV11-2 to TRBJ2-7, with 10 junctional bases fitting TRBD1. The receptor was derived from an older person with lung adenocarcinoma. The bases are TGTGCCAGCAGACGACAGGGGGCAGGGGAGCAGTACTTC. Its protein is CASRRQGAGEQYF.